Below, one T cell receptor (beta chain) is given with its context. Germline trimming cut 6 bases from V and 1 base from J; bases unmatched to any gene: 4. The CDR3 is made up of 16 amino acids. Germline V CDR1 and CDR2: ENHRY, SYGVKD. The table came from immunoSEQ multiplex PCR; TCRdb's copy has only in-frame clones and leaves some out. The sample lists roughly 330,000 clones, approximately 88% seen once, with 5% to 6% in the top ten. The data derive from a study of blood T cell repertoires in COVID-19. This TCR was sampled from a man in his thirties or forties who had recovered from COVID-19. Material: PBMCs or T cells enriched from blood (not recorded which). V gene TRBV10-3 combines with J gene TRBJ2-1, with TRBD2 identical over 12 bases. The DNA of the CDR3 is TGTGCCATCAGGGCTAGCGGGGGGGCGTCCTACAATGAGCAGTTCTTC. Its protein product is CAIRASGGASYNEQFF.